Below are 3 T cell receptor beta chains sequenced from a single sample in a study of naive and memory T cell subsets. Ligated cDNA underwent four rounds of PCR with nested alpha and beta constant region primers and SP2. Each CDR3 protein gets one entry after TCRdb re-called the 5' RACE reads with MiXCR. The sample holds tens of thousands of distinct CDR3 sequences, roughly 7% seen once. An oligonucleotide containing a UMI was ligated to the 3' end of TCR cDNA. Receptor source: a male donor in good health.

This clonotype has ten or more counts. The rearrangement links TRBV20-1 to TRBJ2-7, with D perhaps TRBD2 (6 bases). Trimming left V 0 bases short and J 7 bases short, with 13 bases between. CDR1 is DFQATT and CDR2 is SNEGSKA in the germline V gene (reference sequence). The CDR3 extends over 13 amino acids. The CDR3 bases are TGCAGTGCTAGAGATCCGGTGGCGGGGGAGCAGTACTTC. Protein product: CSARDPVAGEQYF.

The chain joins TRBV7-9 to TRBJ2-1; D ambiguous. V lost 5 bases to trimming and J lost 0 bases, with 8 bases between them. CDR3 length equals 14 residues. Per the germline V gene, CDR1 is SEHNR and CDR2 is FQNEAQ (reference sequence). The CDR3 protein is CASSPLVSYNEQFF. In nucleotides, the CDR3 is TGTGCCAGCAGCCCCCTCGTCTCCTACAATGAGCAGTTCTTC.

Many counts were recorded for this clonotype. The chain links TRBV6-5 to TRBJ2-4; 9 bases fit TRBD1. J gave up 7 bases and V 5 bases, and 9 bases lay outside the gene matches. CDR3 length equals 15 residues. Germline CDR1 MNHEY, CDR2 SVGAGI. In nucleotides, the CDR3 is TGTGCCAGCAGTCAGGGACAGGGCCAATGGAACATTCAGTACTTC. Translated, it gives CASSQGQGQWNIQYF.